This T cell receptor beta chain was observed in a study of cytotoxic CD8 clonotypes in ibrutinib-treated CLL (TCRdb year 2021). Context from the whole study: The cohort included roughly 15 treatment-naive and fewer than 12 relapsed/refractory patients; about 18 were IGHV unmutated. Samples at response were collected after a median of about 12 months of treatment, with a range of about 6 to 36 months. All remission and progressive disease samples were collected while patients were still receiving ibrutinib. Responses were partial in 24 patients and complete in 2; after median approximately 5.5 years follow-up, about 14 stayed in remission and roughly twelve progressed. An average of around 260,000 productive templates and 94,082 productive rearrangements was obtained per sample. Longitudinal samples were available for about 30% of the 86 trial participants. Cryopreserved peripheral blood mononuclear cells were collected at three points: before therapy, at response, and at either sustained remission or disease progression.

Overall results and qualifications from the work: Public clonotypes were rare and either shrank or stayed stable during treatment, and the rise in clonality at ibrutinib response reflected expansion of private clonotypes. Baseline clonality was found to be higher than that of age-matched healthy donors and was strongly correlated with circulating CD8+ T-cell counts. Sampling times were not matched between patients in sustained remission and patients whose disease was progressing, and lymph node repertoires were not examined. An increase in clonality was observed at ibrutinib response, with clonality remaining stable during sustained remission and falling back toward baseline at progression.

CDR1 and CDR2, looked up from the germline V gene, are MGHRA and YSYEKL. Germline trimming amounts to 2 bases on V and 8 bases on J, with 7 as the count of junction bases outside the gene matches. Inclusive of the bounding cysteine and phenylalanine, the CDR3 is 15 residues long. The DNA shown is the 45-base CDR3, in frame from base 1. This specimen's time point label, per the study, means: approximately 25 months on ibrutinib. For TCR beta library preparation, roughly 2 micrograms of genomic DNA were extracted from the cryopreserved PBMCs. Longitudinal blood samples from CLL patients on ibrutinib monotherapy underwent high-throughput TCR beta sequencing. The patients were enrolled in a single-center, open-label phase 2 trial of ibrutinib monotherapy. A MiSeq instrument was used for deep resolution sequencing, which targeted depths ranging from 1 in 1 million up to 1 in 200,000 T cells, with coverage averaging 10x for each clonotype. The immunoSEQ hsTCRB Kit was used to generate TCR beta libraries. Processing in the source paper ran as follows. Data were analyzed with ImmunoSEQ Data Assistant and ImmunoSEQ Analyzer, with V, D and J genes assigned per IMGT definitions. Clonality was computed as one minus normalized Shannon entropy of productive rearrangement frequencies, ranging from 0 to 1. Only overrepresented clonotypes making up at least 0.05% of the repertoire of each patient were included in the public clonotype analysis. Thirteen repertoires from age-matched healthy donors, obtained from immuneACCESS, served as clonality controls. What TCRdb holds here is the immuneACCESS table cut down to in-frame rearrangements. Part of the clones is not present; checked against another copy, under half of the missing clones reflect an unresolved V gene, and the others are unexplained. Clone size and V and J calls were adopted from that table, with D and trimming inferred from the DNA. Across this sample there are hundreds of thousands of clones, with under 80% seen only once. The ten largest clones add up to roughly 14% of the sample.

To note about this clone: Its binding antigen is unknown. It has no much larger one-base neighbor in the sample; base qualities were not kept.

The clonotype was recovered from a human donor with chronic lymphocytic leukemia. This receptor chain uses TRBV4-1 and TRBJ2-1; TRBD2 aligns with 9 central bases. This specimen consisted of PBMCs, obtained after 24 months of ibrutinib treatment. The DNA sequence follows: TGCGCCAGCAGCCAAAGTGTAATAGCGGGAGATGAGCAGTTCTTC. Its protein product is CASSQSVIAGDEQFF.